This T cell receptor (beta chain) originates from a study of CD8+ T cells in alopecia areata. CDR3 length equals 16 residues. Germline V gives CDR1 SGHTA, CDR2 FQGNSA. V shed 3 bases and J 5 bases; nucleotides not matched to a gene: 7. General observations from the study: Clarity of TCR sharing across patients fell short of that in mice, possibly HLA-related.

RNA extraction was followed by reverse transcription into cDNA, which acted as the sequencing template. Assay: immunoSEQ multiplex PCR; the TCRdb copy retains only in-frame clones and omits some. This sample has over 85,000 clones, with around 38% found just once. It was from alopecia areata patients that lesional scalp punch biopsies and peripheral blood were collected. There are many counts of this clone. Its antigen remains unknown. The source of this sequence is a human donor with alopecia areata. Material for sequencing was CD4+ T cells sorted from blood. The chain joins TRBV7-2 to TRBJ2-3, with 11 bases matching TRBD2. The chain's CDR3 is CASSFSGGAGGDTQYF. DNA of the CDR3: TGTGCCAGCAGCTTTAGCGGGGGGGCCGGAGGAGATACGCAGTATTTT.